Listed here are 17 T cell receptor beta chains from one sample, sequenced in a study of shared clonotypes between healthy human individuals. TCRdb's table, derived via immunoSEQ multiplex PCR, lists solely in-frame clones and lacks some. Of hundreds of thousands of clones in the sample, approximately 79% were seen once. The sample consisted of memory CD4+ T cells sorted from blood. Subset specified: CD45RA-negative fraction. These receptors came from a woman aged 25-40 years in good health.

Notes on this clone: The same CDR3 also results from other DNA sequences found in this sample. CDR3 nucleotide sequence: TGTGCCAGCAGCCTAGCGGGAGGGAGCTCCTACGAGCAGTACTTC. Translated, it gives CASSLAGGSSYEQYF. The V gene is TRBV7-3, the J gene TRBJ2-7, with 12 bases aligning to TRBD2. The V gene end was trimmed by 5 bases and the J gene end by 0 bases; junction bases not matched to a gene: 2. Germline V gene data show CDR1 as SGHTA and CDR2 as FQGTGA. There are 15 residues in the CDR3.

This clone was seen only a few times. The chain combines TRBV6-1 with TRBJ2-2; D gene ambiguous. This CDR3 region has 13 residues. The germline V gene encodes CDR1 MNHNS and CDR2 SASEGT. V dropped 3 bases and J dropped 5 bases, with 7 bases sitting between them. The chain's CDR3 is CASSDRGTGELFF. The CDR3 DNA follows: TGTGCCAGCAGTGACCGCGGAACCGGGGAGCTGTTTTTT.

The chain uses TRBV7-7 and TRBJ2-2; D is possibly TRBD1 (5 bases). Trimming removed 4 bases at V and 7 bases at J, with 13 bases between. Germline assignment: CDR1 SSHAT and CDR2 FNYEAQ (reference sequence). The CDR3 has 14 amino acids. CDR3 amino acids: CASSYQGSVGELFF. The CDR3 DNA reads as TGTGCCAGCAGCTACCAGGGATCGGTCGGGGAGCTGTTTTTT. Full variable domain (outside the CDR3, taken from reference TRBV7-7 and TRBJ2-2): GAGVSQSPRYKVTKRGQDVTLRCDPISSHATLYWYQQALGQGPEFLTYFNYEAQPDKSGLPSDRFSAERPEGSISTLTIQRTEQRDSAMYRCASSYQGSVGELFFGEGSRLTVL.

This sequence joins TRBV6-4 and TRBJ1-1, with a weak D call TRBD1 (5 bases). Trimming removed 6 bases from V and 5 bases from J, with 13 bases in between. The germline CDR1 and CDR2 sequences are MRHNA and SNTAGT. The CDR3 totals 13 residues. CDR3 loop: CASRNSGLTEAFF. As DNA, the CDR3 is TGTGCCAGCAGAAATTCAGGGTTGACTGAAGCTTTCTTT.

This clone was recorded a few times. The chain's CDR3 is CASSLANRGRKETQYF. The DNA of the CDR3 is TGCGCCAGCAGCTTGGCCAACCGGGGGAGGAAAGAGACCCAGTACTTC. This chain uses TRBV5-1 with TRBJ2-5, with a weak D call TRBD2 (6 bases). Per the germline V gene, CDR1 is SGHRS and CDR2 is YFSETQ. This CDR3 has 16 amino acids. The V and J ends lost 0 bases and 3 bases respectively, with 15 bases between them.

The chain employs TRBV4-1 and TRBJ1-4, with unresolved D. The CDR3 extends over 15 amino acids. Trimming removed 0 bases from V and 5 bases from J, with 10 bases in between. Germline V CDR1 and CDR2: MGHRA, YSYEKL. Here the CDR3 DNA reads TGCGCCAGCAGCCAAGATTCGATATTAAATGAAAAACTGTTTTTT. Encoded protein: CASSQDSILNEKLFF.

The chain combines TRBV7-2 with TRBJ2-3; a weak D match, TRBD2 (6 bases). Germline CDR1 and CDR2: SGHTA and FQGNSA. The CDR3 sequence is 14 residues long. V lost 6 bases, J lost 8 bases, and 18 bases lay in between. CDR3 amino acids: CASRRDAGGGTQYF. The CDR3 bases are TGTGCCAGCAGGCGGGACGCCGGAGGTGGTACGCAGTATTTT.

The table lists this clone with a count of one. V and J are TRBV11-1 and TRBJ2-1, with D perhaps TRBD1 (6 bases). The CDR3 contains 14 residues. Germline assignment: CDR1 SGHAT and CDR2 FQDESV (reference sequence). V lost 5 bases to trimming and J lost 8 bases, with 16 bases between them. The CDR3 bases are TGTGCCAGCAGCCCCGATCCCTCAGGGGATGAGCAGTTCTTC. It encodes CASSPDPSGDEQFF.

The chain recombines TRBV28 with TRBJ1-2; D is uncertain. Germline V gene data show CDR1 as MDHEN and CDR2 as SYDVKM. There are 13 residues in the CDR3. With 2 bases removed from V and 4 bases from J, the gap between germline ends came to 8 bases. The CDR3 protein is CASSLKGSYGYTF. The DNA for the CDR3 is TGTGCCAGCAGTTTAAAGGGAAGCTATGGCTACACCTTC.

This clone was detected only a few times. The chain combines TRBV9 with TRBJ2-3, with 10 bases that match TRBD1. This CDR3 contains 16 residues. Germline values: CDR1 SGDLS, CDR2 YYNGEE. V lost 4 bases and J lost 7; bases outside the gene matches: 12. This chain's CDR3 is CASSSEPGQGSHTQYF. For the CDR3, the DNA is TGTGCCAGCAGCTCCGAACCGGGACAGGGGTCTCATACGCAGTATTTT.

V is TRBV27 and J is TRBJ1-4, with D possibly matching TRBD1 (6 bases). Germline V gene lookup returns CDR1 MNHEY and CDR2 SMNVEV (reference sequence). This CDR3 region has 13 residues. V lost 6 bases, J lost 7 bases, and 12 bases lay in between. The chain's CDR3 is CASRQGGSEKLFF. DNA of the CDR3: TGTGCCAGCAGACAGGGCGGGAGTGAAAAACTGTTTTTT.

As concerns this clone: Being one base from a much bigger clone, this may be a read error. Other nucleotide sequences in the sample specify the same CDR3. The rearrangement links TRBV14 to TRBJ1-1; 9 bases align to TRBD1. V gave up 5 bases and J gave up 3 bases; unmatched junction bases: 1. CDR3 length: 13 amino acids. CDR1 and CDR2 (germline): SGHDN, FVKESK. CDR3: CASSRQGDTEAFF. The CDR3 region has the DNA TGTGCCAGCAGCAGACAGGGGGACACTGAAGCTTTCTTT.

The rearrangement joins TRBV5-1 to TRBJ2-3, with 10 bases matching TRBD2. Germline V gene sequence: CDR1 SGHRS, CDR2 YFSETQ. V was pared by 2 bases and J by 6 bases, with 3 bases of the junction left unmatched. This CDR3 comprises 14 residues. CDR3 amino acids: CASSFLAGVDTQYF. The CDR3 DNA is TGCGCCAGCAGCTTCCTAGCGGGAGTCGATACGCAGTATTTT.

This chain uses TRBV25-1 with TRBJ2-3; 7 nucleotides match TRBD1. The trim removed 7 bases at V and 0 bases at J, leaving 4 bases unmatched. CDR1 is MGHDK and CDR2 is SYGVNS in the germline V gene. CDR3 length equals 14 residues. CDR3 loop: CASKGQFSTDTQYF. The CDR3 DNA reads TGTGCCAGCAAGGGACAGTTTAGCACAGATACGCAGTATTTT.

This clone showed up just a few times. The CDR3: CASSVGQQVNTGELFF. DNA for the CDR3: TGTGCCAGCAGCGTAGGCCAGCAGGTTAACACCGGGGAGCTGTTTTTT. The V call is TRBV9, the J call TRBJ2-2; the D is unclear. Germline assignment: CDR1 SGDLS and CDR2 YYNGEE. V was shortened by 0 bases and J by 2 bases, with 11 bases between the two germline ends. The CDR3 totals 16 residues.

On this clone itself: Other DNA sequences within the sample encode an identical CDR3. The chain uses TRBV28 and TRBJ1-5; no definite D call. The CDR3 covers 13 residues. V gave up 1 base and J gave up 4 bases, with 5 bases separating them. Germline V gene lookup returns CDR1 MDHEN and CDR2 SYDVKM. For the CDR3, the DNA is TGTGCCAGCAGTTTATACCCTAATCAGCCCCAGCATTTT. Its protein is CASSLYPNQPQHF.

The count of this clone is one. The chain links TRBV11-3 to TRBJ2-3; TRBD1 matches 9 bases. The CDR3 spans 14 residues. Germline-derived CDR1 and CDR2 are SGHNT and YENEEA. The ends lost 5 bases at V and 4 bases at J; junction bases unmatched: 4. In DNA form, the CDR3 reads TGTGCCAGCAGCATAGGGACAGGGCCAGATACGCAGTATTTT. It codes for CASSIGTGPDTQYF.